The 13 T cell receptor beta chains reported below all come from one sample, sequenced in a study of blood T cell repertoires in COVID-19. The repertoire was sequenced with immunoSEQ multiplex PCR; TCRdb's copy has only in-frame clones and lacks some. In the table there are some 87,000 clones, roughly 89% of which are singletons. The sequenced material came from peripheral blood. Receptors were obtained from a human donor with COVID-19, enrolled during active disease. The donor label of this sample is uncertain.

The chain employs TRBV10-2 and TRBJ2-5, with 9 bases aligning to TRBD2. With V trimmed by 3 bases and J by 5 bases, 7 bases remained unmatched. This CDR3 contains 15 residues. Germline V gene sequence: CDR1 WSHSY, CDR2 SAAADI. The CDR3 loop is CASSDPSGGLETQYF. The CDR3 nucleotides read TGCGCCAGCAGTGACCCGAGCGGGGGGTTGGAGACCCAGTACTTC.

This clone was seen once. The chain couples TRBV30 to TRBJ1-2; 7 nucleotides line up with TRBD1. The V gene's germline CDR1 is GTSNPN and CDR2 SVGIG (reference sequence). Unmatched junction bases numbered 24, after V lost 4 bases and J lost 4 bases. The CDR3 is 19 amino acids. The CDR3 region has the DNA TGTGCCTGGACTCCGCCAGGGGAGAGGGGGCTGGAGGAGGCCTATGGCTACACCTTC. It codes for CAWTPPGERGLEEAYGYTF.

The chain couples TRBV6-5 to TRBJ1-4, with 10 positions matching TRBD1. Germline V gene sequence: CDR1 MNHEY, CDR2 SVGAGI. V lost 6 bases to trimming and J lost 10 bases; unmatched junction nucleotides: 8. The CDR3 consists of 14 residues. CDR3 region: CASSWGQGMRKLFF. CDR3 nucleotides: TGTGCCAGCAGCTGGGGACAGGGGATGAGAAAACTGTTTTTT.

V is TRBV4-1 and J is TRBJ1-2; TRBD1 agrees at 8 bases. The V gene's germline CDR1 is MGHRA and CDR2 YSYEKL. Trimming removed 0 bases from V and 6 bases from J; junction bases left unmatched: 9. The CDR3 runs 16 residues. The CDR3 loop reads CASSQESRTGKHGYTF. CDR3 DNA: TGCGCCAGCAGCCAAGAATCGCGGACAGGGAAACATGGCTACACCTTC.

The chain has TRBV12-3 or TRBV12-4 and TRBJ1-3; maybe TRBD1 (6 bases). The CDR3 spans 12 residues. V was cut by 8 bases and J by 11 bases, with 16 bases left in between. The CDR3 is CASGGRGRSIYF. The DNA for the CDR3 is TGTGCCAGCGGGGGCAGGGGCAGATCCATATATTTT.

The genes are TRBV19 and TRBJ1-6, with 7 bases that match TRBD1. Germline assignment: CDR1 LNHDA and CDR2 SQIVND (reference sequence). The CDR3 totals 14 residues. The V gene end was trimmed by 3 bases and the J gene end by 5 bases; junction bases not matched to a gene: 1. CDR3 DNA sequence: TGTGCCAGTAGTATCACAGGGGATAATTCACCCCTCCACTTT. Its translation: CASSITGDNSPLHF.

This clone was counted between two and nine times. At the DNA level, this CDR3 is encoded by other sequences in the same sample as well. The chain employs TRBV4-1 and TRBJ1-1; D is uncertain. Germline V gene data show CDR1 as MGHRA and CDR2 as YSYEKL. CDR3 size: 14 residues. V was trimmed by 5 bases and J by 0 bases, leaving 10 bases between them. CDR3 sequence: CASSGRTVNTEAFF. The DNA for the CDR3 is TGCGCCAGCAGCGGTAGAACGGTGAACACTGAAGCTTTCTTT.

The chain joins TRBV27 to TRBJ1-2, with 8 bases identical to TRBD1. The CDR3 loop spans 13 amino acids. Germline assignment: CDR1 MNHEY and CDR2 SMNVEV (reference sequence). The ends lost 6 bases at V and 4 bases at J; junction bases unmatched: 4. The CDR3 DNA follows: TGTGCCAGCAGGCCAGGACAGGGCTATGGCTACACCTTC. It codes for CASRPGQGYGYTF.

J is TRBJ2-5 and V is TRBV5-4; D ambiguous. The CDR3 extends over 15 amino acids. Germline V gene lookup returns CDR1 SGHNT and CDR2 YYREEE (reference sequence). With 1 base removed from V and 2 bases from J, the gap between germline ends came to 12 bases. The CDR3 DNA reads as TGTGCCAGCAGCTTGTACTCCACGGTTCAAGAGACCCAGTACTTC. Translating gives CASSLYSTVQETQYF.

V and J are TRBV3-1 (or the pseudogene TRBV3-2) and TRBJ2-1, with D possibly matching TRBD1 (5 bases). The CDR3 spans 14 residues. V lost 0 bases, J lost 6 bases, and 9 bases lay in between. Germline CDR1 and CDR2: LGHDT and YNNKEL (reference sequence). CDR3 in DNA: TGTGCCAGCAGCCAAGACAGGGTTGGCAATGAGCAGTTCTTC. Protein sequence: CASSQDRVGNEQFF.

Here the CDR3 DNA reads TGTGCCAGCAGCTTCCGGGACAGGGGTATCTATGGCTACACCTTC. As protein: CASSFRDRGIYGYTF. V and J are TRBV5-6 and TRBJ1-2; 10 nucleotides align to TRBD1. The CDR3 loop spans 15 amino acids. V dropped 2 bases and J dropped 4; count of bases not matched to a gene: 5. Germline CDR1 and CDR2: SGHDT and YYEEEE.

The count of this clone is one. This chain joins TRBV7-6 and TRBJ2-7; weak D call: TRBD2 (5 bases). Per the germline V gene, CDR1 is SGHVS and CDR2 is FNYEAQ. V was cut by 5 bases and J by 6 bases, with 11 bases left in between. The CDR3 has 12 amino acids. For the CDR3, the DNA is TGTGCCAGCAGCACCTACACTAGCGAGCAGTACTTC. It is translated as CASSTYTSEQYF.

The chain employs TRBV19 and TRBJ1-5, with unresolved D. CDR1 and CDR2 (germline): LNHDA, SQIVND (reference sequence). There are 14 residues in the CDR3. Trimming stripped 1 base from V and 3 bases from J, with 7 bases between. CDR3 bases: TGTGCCAGTAGTATAGGACACAACAATCAGCCCCAGCATTTT. Amino acids: CASSIGHNNQPQHF. Complete variable domain (other parts from reference TRBV19 and TRBJ1-5): DGGITQSPKYLFRKEGQNVTLSCEQNLNHDAMYWYRQDPGQGLRLIYYSQIVNDFQKGDIAEGYSVSREKKESFPLTVTSAQKNPTAFYLCASSIGHNNQPQHFGDGTRLSIL.